This is a list of T cell receptor beta chains from one sample in a study of blood T cell repertoires in COVID-19. The data were produced by immunoSEQ multiplex PCR, yet TCRdb's version contains in-frame clones alone and is incomplete. This table has fewer than 350,000 clones, around 84% appearing once. Sequenced material: PBMCs or T cells enriched from blood (not recorded which). The receptors here all came from a woman in her 50s who had recovered from COVID-19. The CDR3 runs from the conserved cysteine through the conserved F or W. A D gene is named only where the DNA matches it firmly. The size field is filled for only some rows; it gives once, few, many or a size class.

>.|TRBJ2-1|TRBV5-8|.
CASSLEGGSGQFF
TGTGCCAGCAGCTTGGAAGGCGGCTCTGGGCAGTTCTTC
>.|TRBJ1-4|TRBV7-9|.
CASSLTSNEKLFF
TGTGCCAGCAGCCTGACAAGTAATGAAAAACTGTTTTTT
>.|TRBJ1-4|TRBV6-5|.
CASSYSGSLNEKLFF
TGTGCCAGCAGTTACTCGGGCAGCTTAAATGAAAAACTGTTTTTT
>TRBD2|TRBJ2-1|TRBV10-1|.
CASSEGTSSSNEQFF
TGCGCCAGCAGTGAAGGGACTAGCTCAAGCAATGAGCAGTTCTTC
>.|TRBJ1-3|TRBV4-2|.
CASSESGSGNTIYF
TGTGCCAGCAGCGAGTCAGGGTCCGGAAACACCATATATTTT
>.|TRBJ1-4|TRBV6-2/TRBV6-3|.
CASSSSGTTIEKLFF
TGTGCCAGCAGTTCATCCGGGACAACTATTGAAAAACTGTTTTTT
>.|TRBJ1-2|TRBV2|once
CASSDHSRNGYTF
TGTGCCAGCAGTGACCACAGCCGAAATGGCTACACCTTC
>.|TRBJ1-3|TRBV19|.
CASKWGDTIYF
TGTGCCAGTAAATGGGGAGACACCATATATTTT
>TRBD1|TRBJ2-2|TRBV7-9|once
CASSKTGIGELFF
TGTGCCAGCAGCAAGACAGGGATCGGGGAGCTGTTTTTT
>TRBD1|TRBJ2-7|TRBV18|.
CASTGQAYYEQYF
TGTGCCAGCACGGGACAGGCGTACTACGAGCAGTACTTC
>.|TRBJ2-3|TRBV10-1|.
CASSESPLTDTQYF
TGCGCCAGCAGTGAGTCCCCACTCACAGATACGCAGTATTTT
>TRBD1|TRBJ2-1|TRBV13|.
CASSRDRGPNEQFF
TGTGCCAGCAGCCGGGACAGGGGGCCCAATGAGCAGTTCTTC
>TRBD1|TRBJ1-6|TRBV19|.
CASSTLAGGAGGSPLHF
TGTGCCAGTAGCACTCTTGCAGGGGGCGCGGGCGGTTCACCCCTCCACTTT
>.|TRBJ2-6|TRBV6-1|.
CASSAGMFSGANVLTF
TGTGCCAGCAGTGCCGGTATGTTCTCTGGGGCCAACGTCCTGACTTTC
>TRBD2|TRBJ2-1|TRBV10-3|.
CAISGLTSGRAHNEQFF
TGTGCCATCAGTGGTCTCACTAGCGGGAGAGCCCACAATGAGCAGTTCTTC
>.|TRBJ1-4|TRBV7-2|.
CASRQRTQGTEKLFF
TGTGCCAGCAGACAAAGAACACAGGGTACTGAAAAACTGTTTTTT
>.|TRBJ2-7|TRBV9|.
CASSRGDSSYEQYF
TGTGCCAGCAGCAGAGGGGACTCTTCCTACGAGCAGTACTTC
>.|TRBJ1-5|TRBV10-2|.
CASRARGGNQPQHF
TGCGCCAGCAGGGCCAGGGGTGGCAATCAGCCCCAGCATTTT
>TRBD1|TRBJ1-1|TRBV20-1|.
CSASFGTGGAGTEAFF
TGCAGTGCTAGTTTTGGGACAGGGGGCGCGGGGACTGAAGCTTTCTTT
>.|TRBJ1-5|TRBV6-4|.
CASSASGGGNQPQHF
TGTGCCAGCAGTGCGTCAGGAGGAGGAAATCAGCCCCAGCATTTT
>TRBD1|TRBJ2-1|TRBV27|.
CASSAGTGHNEQFF
TGTGCCAGCAGTGCCGGGACAGGGCATAATGAGCAGTTCTTC
>.|TRBJ2-7|TRBV5-1|.
CASSQNSYEQYF
TGCGCCAGCAGCCAAAACTCCTACGAGCAGTACTTC
>.|TRBJ1-3|TRBV2|.
CASSEGQRDTIYF
TGTGCCAGCAGTGAAGGACAGCGAGACACCATATATTTT
>TRBD1|TRBJ1-6|TRBV7-2|.
CASSFRQGQGSPLHF
TGTGCCAGCAGCTTCCGACAGGGGCAGGGTTCACCCCTCCACTTT
>TRBD2|TRBJ2-4|TRBV14|.
CASSQLAGKNIQYF
TGTGCCAGCAGCCAATTAGCGGGAAAAAACATTCAGTACTTC
>TRBD1|TRBJ1-2|TRBV29-1|.
CSVEVLPGQNNYGYTF
TGCAGCGTTGAAGTCCTGCCGGGACAGAATAACTATGGCTACACCTTC
>TRBD1|TRBJ1-6|TRBV5-1|once
CASSLGPDRQNSPLHF
TGCGCCAGCAGCTTGGGACCGGACAGGCAGAATTCACCCCTCCACTTT
>TRBD2|TRBJ2-3|TRBV7-9|medium-sized
CASSGEAGGYTSTDTQYF
TGTGCCAGCAGCGGGGAGGCGGGGGGTTACACTAGCACAGATACGCAGTATTTT
>.|TRBJ1-1|TRBV6-5|few
CASSRQLNTEAFF
TGTGCCAGCAGCAGACAACTTAACACTGAAGCTTTCTTT
>.|TRBJ1-1|TRBV5-4|many
CASSPPPGTGRGTEAFF
TGTGCCAGCAGCCCCCCTCCAGGAACAGGGCGGGGGACTGAAGCTTTCTTT
>.|TRBJ2-5|TRBV28|.
CASSPWTASQETQYF
TGTGCCAGCAGTCCCTGGACAGCCTCCCAAGAGACCCAGTACTTC
>.|TRBJ2-3|TRBV29-1|.
CSVQVPGFITDTQYF
TGCAGCGTTCAGGTGCCAGGGTTTATCACAGATACGCAGTATTTT
>.|TRBJ2-1|TRBV12-3/TRBV12-4|.
CASRQVNREQFF
TGTGCCAGCAGACAAGTAAATCGTGAGCAGTTCTTC
>.|TRBJ1-6|TRBV19|.
CASSRLTSAYNSPLHF
TGTGCCAGTAGTCGTCTCACGTCAGCCTATAATTCACCCCTCCACTTT
>.|TRBJ1-3|TRBV7-9|few
CASSFDGESGNTIYF
TGTGCCAGCAGCTTTGACGGGGAGTCTGGAAACACCATATATTTT
>TRBD1|TRBJ2-7|TRBV7-6|.
CASSLGTGASYEQYF
TGTGCCAGCAGCTTGGGGACAGGCGCTTCCTACGAGCAGTACTTC
>TRBD1|TRBJ1-3|TRBV9|few
CASSVGTGGNSGNTIYF
TGTGCCAGCAGCGTAGGTACAGGGGGTAATTCTGGAAACACCATATATTTT
>.|TRBJ2-2|TRBV10-3|.
CAISAGANTGELFF
TGTGCCATCAGTGCAGGGGCGAACACCGGGGAGCTGTTTTTT
>.|TRBJ1-2|TRBV28|.
CASSVNYGYTF
TGTGCCAGCAGCGTCAACTATGGCTACACCTTC
>.|TRBJ1-2|TRBV12-3/TRBV12-4|once
CASSLSGDGYTF
TGTGCCAGCAGTTTATCCGGGGATGGCTACACCTTC
>TRBD1|TRBJ1-3|TRBV4-1|once
CASSQTGGEGNTIYF
TGCGCCAGCAGCCAGACAGGGGGCGAAGGAAACACCATATATTTT
>.|TRBJ2-3|TRBV30|few
CAWSVTMRATQYF
TGTGCCTGGAGTGTTACTATGCGGGCTACGCAGTATTTT
>.|TRBJ1-2|TRBV6-5|.
CASTGLEGGPYGYTF
TGTGCCAGCACGGGACTGGAGGGAGGGCCGTATGGCTACACCTTC
>TRBD1|TRBJ2-7|TRBV19|.
CASSAGTGRYEQYF
TGTGCCAGTAGTGCCGGGACAGGGCGGTACGAGCAGTACTTC
>TRBD2|TRBJ2-5|TRBV30|.
CASERGSGGVAMYQETQYF
TGTGCCTCAGAGCGGGGTAGCGGGGGAGTCGCAATGTACCAAGAGACCCAGTACTTC
>.|TRBJ1-2|TRBV5-1|.
CASSGTGRYGYTF
TGCGCCAGCAGCGGAACAGGGCGTTATGGCTACACCTTC